This T cell receptor (beta chain) was found in a study of cytomegalovirus exposure and HLA in healthy donors. Donors sampled were nominally healthy, though unrecorded immune exposures were likely. General study points: The study labeled fewer than 200 TCR beta chains cytomegalovirus-associated. Clonal expansion was found to be greater in HLA-associated TCR beta chains than in equally common others in a later analysis.

Use of 60 Vbeta and 13 Jbeta primers characterized the PCR. Only in-frame clones appear in the TCRdb table, and some are missing; sequencing was by immunoSEQ multiplex PCR. The table has 120,000 or so clones, more than 70% seen once; the top ten hold 0.95% to 1.1%. A remark on this clone: The antigen is undetermined.

The CDR3 spans 11 residues. Trimming cost V 3 bases and J 16 bases; bases outside gene matches: 4. CDR1 and CDR2 (germline): ENHRY, SYGVKD. The rearrangement joins TRBV10-3 to TRBJ2-1; TRBD2 matches at 9 bases. The clonotype comes from a human donor in good health. The sample comprised PBMCs. The chain's CDR3 is CAISEGTSFFF. The DNA for the CDR3 is TGTGCCATCAGTGAAGGGACTAGCTTTTTCTTC.